The rows below give T cell receptor beta chains drawn from one sample of a study of T cell responses to AZD1222 COVID-19 vaccine. Clones were sequenced by immunoSEQ multiplex PCR, and TCRdb holds only the in-frame ones, with some missing. The table shows under 200,000 clones, with roughly 91% occurring only once. Specimen: peripheral blood, collected on day 0 of AZD1222 vaccination. The source of these receptors is an adult in good health. CDR3s include the opening cysteine and the closing phenylalanine or tryptophan. Fields, in order: CDR3 protein, CDR3 DNA, clone size, D gene, V gene, J gene. The D gene is left open where the match is weak. Clone size is given for some rows only: seen once, a few or many times, or a class if the clone is expanded.

CDR3aa: CASGWRGGEKLFF; CDR3nt: TGTGCTAGTGGATGGCGAGGGGGGGAAAAACTGTTTTTT; abundance: few; d_gene: -; v_gene: TRBV12-5; j_gene: TRBJ1-4
CDR3aa: CASSLDVTFYGYTF; CDR3nt: TGCGCCAGCAGCTTGGATGTTACCTTCTATGGCTACACCTTC; abundance: -; d_gene: -; v_gene: TRBV5-1; j_gene: TRBJ1-2
CDR3aa: CASSQRRSRGGYTF; CDR3nt: TGTGCCAGCAGCCAAAGGCGTTCGAGGGGCGGCTACACCTTC; abundance: -; d_gene: -; v_gene: TRBV3-1/TRBV3-2; j_gene: TRBJ1-2
CDR3aa: CASSLSDGRTGNGYTF; CDR3nt: TGCGCCAGCAGCTTGTCCGACGGCAGGACGGGCAATGGCTACACCTTC; abundance: -; d_gene: -; v_gene: TRBV5-1; j_gene: TRBJ1-2
CDR3aa: CSVGTGTAGGEQYF; CDR3nt: TGCAGCGTTGGCACCGGGACAGCTGGGGGCGAGCAGTACTTC; abundance: -; d_gene: TRBD1; v_gene: TRBV29-1; j_gene: TRBJ2-7
CDR3aa: CASSLEVTGGSGEQYF; CDR3nt: TGCGCCAGCAGCTTGGAGGTGACAGGGGGCTCAGGCGAGCAGTACTTC; abundance: -; d_gene: TRBD1; v_gene: TRBV5-1; j_gene: TRBJ2-7
CDR3aa: CASSHRGGNEQFF; CDR3nt: TGTGCCAGCAGCCACCGGGGGGGGAATGAGCAGTTCTTC; abundance: -; d_gene: TRBD2; v_gene: TRBV3-1/TRBV3-2; j_gene: TRBJ2-1
CDR3aa: CASSSLPDSGRYYGRQYF; CDR3nt: TGTGCCAGCAGCTCTCTACCGGACAGCGGGAGGTACTATGGGCGACAGTACTTC; abundance: -; d_gene: TRBD2; v_gene: TRBV5-4; j_gene: TRBJ2-7
CDR3aa: CASSRLAGGLSTDTQYF; CDR3nt: TGTGCCAGTAGTCGGCTAGCGGGGGGCCTTAGCACAGATACGCAGTATTTT; abundance: once; d_gene: TRBD2; v_gene: TRBV19; j_gene: TRBJ2-3
CDR3aa: CASKRGTGNYGYTF; CDR3nt: TGTGCCAGCAAAAGGGGGACAGGGAACTATGGCTACACCTTC; abundance: -; d_gene: TRBD1; v_gene: TRBV6-5; j_gene: TRBJ1-2
CDR3aa: CASSLGGPEAFF; CDR3nt: TGTGCCAGCAGCTTGGGGGGACCTGAAGCTTTCTTT; abundance: -; d_gene: -; v_gene: TRBV7-9; j_gene: TRBJ1-1
CDR3aa: CASSSYLRGGSGYTF; CDR3nt: TGTGCCAGCAGTTCCTACCTCAGAGGGGGGAGCGGCTACACCTTC; abundance: -; d_gene: -; v_gene: TRBV27; j_gene: TRBJ1-2
CDR3aa: CASSQALALYEQYF; CDR3nt: TGTGCCAGCAGCCAAGCTCTAGCTTTATACGAGCAGTACTTC; abundance: -; d_gene: -; v_gene: TRBV4-2; j_gene: TRBJ2-7
CDR3aa: CASSLDRGTTREQYF; CDR3nt: TGTGCCAGCAGCTTGGACAGGGGTACTACTCGGGAGCAGTACTTC; abundance: -; d_gene: TRBD1; v_gene: TRBV5-6; j_gene: TRBJ2-7
CDR3aa: CASTPGGNSNQPQHF; CDR3nt: TGTGCCAGCACCCCAGGGGGGAATAGCAATCAGCCCCAGCATTTT; abundance: -; d_gene: TRBD1; v_gene: TRBV9; j_gene: TRBJ1-5
CDR3aa: CASSPPGTFYEQYF; CDR3nt: TGCGCCAGCAGCCCCCCCGGGACATTCTACGAGCAGTACTTC; abundance: -; d_gene: -; v_gene: TRBV5-1; j_gene: TRBJ2-7
CDR3aa: CASSELGGSYEQYF; CDR3nt: TGTGCCAGCAGTGAATTGGGCGGTTCCTACGAGCAGTACTTC; abundance: -; d_gene: -; v_gene: TRBV6-1; j_gene: TRBJ2-7
CDR3aa: CSASLTNYGYTF; CDR3nt: TGCAGTGCTAGTCTGACTAACTATGGCTACACCTTC; abundance: -; d_gene: -; v_gene: TRBV20-1; j_gene: TRBJ1-2
CDR3aa: CASSLNPGRNDEQYF; CDR3nt: TGTGCCAGCAGCTTAAATCCGGGGCGAAACGACGAGCAGTACTTC; abundance: few; d_gene: -; v_gene: TRBV7-3; j_gene: TRBJ2-7
CDR3aa: CASSWTGPNQPQHF; CDR3nt: TGTGCCAGCAGTTGGACAGGCCCCAATCAGCCCCAGCATTTT; abundance: -; d_gene: TRBD1; v_gene: TRBV6-5; j_gene: TRBJ1-5
CDR3aa: CASSGDTGREQPQHF; CDR3nt: TGTGCCAGCAGTGGCGACACAGGGAGGGAACAGCCCCAGCATTTT; abundance: -; d_gene: -; v_gene: TRBV2; j_gene: TRBJ1-5
CDR3aa: CASSSTGGASYEQYF; CDR3nt: TGCGCCAGCAGCTCGACAGGGGGCGCCTCCTACGAGCAGTACTTC; abundance: -; d_gene: TRBD1; v_gene: TRBV5-1; j_gene: TRBJ2-7
CDR3aa: CASSEMGAGELFF; CDR3nt: TGTGCCAGCAGTGAAATGGGGGCGGGGGAGCTGTTTTTT; abundance: -; d_gene: -; v_gene: TRBV2; j_gene: TRBJ2-2